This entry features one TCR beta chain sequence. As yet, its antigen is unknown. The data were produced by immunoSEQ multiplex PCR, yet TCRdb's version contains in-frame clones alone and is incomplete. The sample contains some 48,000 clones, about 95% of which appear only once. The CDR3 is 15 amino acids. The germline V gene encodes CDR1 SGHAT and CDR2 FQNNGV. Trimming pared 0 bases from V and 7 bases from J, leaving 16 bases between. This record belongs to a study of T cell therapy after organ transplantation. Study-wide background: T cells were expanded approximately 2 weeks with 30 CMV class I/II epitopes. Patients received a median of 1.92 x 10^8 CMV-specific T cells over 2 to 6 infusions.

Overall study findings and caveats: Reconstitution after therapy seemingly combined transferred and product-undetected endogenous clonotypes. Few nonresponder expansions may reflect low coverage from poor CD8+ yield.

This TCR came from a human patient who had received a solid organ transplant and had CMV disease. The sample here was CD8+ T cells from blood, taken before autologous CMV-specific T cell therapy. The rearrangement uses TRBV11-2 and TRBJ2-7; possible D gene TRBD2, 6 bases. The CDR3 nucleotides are TGTGCCAGCAGCTTAGATGGAGGGACCTCTTGGGAGCAGTACTTC. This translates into CASSLDGGTSWEQYF.